This T cell receptor beta chain originates from a study of Ad26.COV2.S vaccination and SARS-CoV-2 variants. Study-wide context: Once, or twice with 56 days between doses, Ad26.COV2.S was given intramuscularly. Findings and limits, study-wide: The authors reported substantial breadth in spike-specific CD8+ and CD4+ T cell responses after vaccination. Analyses that measured TCR breadth and depth may have underestimated total T cell responses.

The method was immunoSEQ multiplex PCR; TCRdb's version includes in-frame clones alone and lacks a portion of them. The sample holds roughly 300,000 clones, 88% seen once. Noted treatment: over 15 received Ad26.COV2.S at low or high dose, single or two shots; about five received placebo; per-sample allocation not given. Specimens were obtained on day 63 following the first vaccine or placebo injection. Vaccination employed an Ad26 vector expressing the Wuhan-strain SARS-CoV-2 spike. Concerning this clone itself: Its antigen is undetermined.

The source is a person aged 18-65 years who received the Ad26.COV2.S COVID-19 vaccine or a placebo. The specimen was peripheral blood, collected in a trial of Ad26.COV2.S vaccine versus placebo.

The CDR3 sequence: CAWRRGPVTEAFF. The CDR3 nucleotides are TGTGCCTGGAGGAGGGGGCCGGTTACTGAAGCTTTCTTT. This chain connects TRBV30 to TRBJ1-1; 7 positions agree with TRBD1. The germline gives CDR1 GTSNPN, CDR2 SVGIG (reference sequence). This CDR3 contains 13 residues. With V trimmed by 3 bases and J by 5 bases, 6 bases remained unmatched.